This T cell receptor (beta chain) was sequenced during a study of vaccination effects on CD4 cells after COVID-19. Investigators separated out CD4+ T cells once around eleven days of culture had passed. Documented for the person is a PCR-confirmed SARS-CoV-2 infection occurring between March and December 2020. Either the BNT162b2 or mRNA-1273 vaccine was given to participants in two doses. V lost 0 bases, J lost 1 base, and 13 bases lay in between. This CDR3 contains 16 residues. Germline CDR1 SGHNT, CDR2 YYREEE (reference sequence). The repertoire was sequenced with immunoSEQ multiplex PCR; TCRdb's copy has only in-frame clones and lacks some. The table records tens of thousands of clones, approximately 82% of them present only once. As regards this clone: As yet, its antigen is unknown.

This receptor was taken from a human donor who had a prior SARS-CoV-2 infection. This rearrangement joins TRBV5-4 to TRBJ2-5, with D perhaps given as TRBD1 or TRBD2 (5 bases each). The sample consisted of CD4+ T cells from PBMCs cultured without peptide, taken after COVID-19 vaccination. CDR3 loop: CASSLAAQGPQETQYF. The CDR3 DNA reads TGTGCCAGCAGCTTGGCAGCTCAGGGACCCCAAGAGACCCAGTACTTC.